This paragraph covers one T cell receptor (beta chain) sequence. Its antigen is not identified. The source of the sample is a study of EBV T-cell therapy then PD-1 blockade in nasopharyngeal carcinoma. The assay was immunoSEQ multiplex PCR, and TCRdb's table has in-frame clones only and misses some. The sample consists of about 14,000 clones, around 84% of them appearing once. This sample's treatment: AdE1-LMPpoly-expanded autologous EBV-specific T-cell therapy followed by anti-PD-1 nivolumab. This receptor was identified in a man aged 35-49 years with nasopharyngeal carcinoma. This specimen consisted of CD8+ T cells from blood, obtained at roughly day 97 from a patient whose treatment included autologous EBV-specific T cells and nivolumab.

CDR3 nucleotides: TGCGCCAGCAGCCCTCGAGGGGACAGGGGTCCCGGGGAGCTGTTTTTT. Translating it yields CASSPRGDRGPGELFF. V usage is TRBV5-1 and J usage is TRBJ2-2; 10 bases map to TRBD1. This CDR3 has 16 residues. With 4 bases clipped from V and 6 bases from J, the junction kept 9 bases outside the gene matches. CDR1 and CDR2 (germline): SGHRS, YFSETQ.